Listed below are T cell receptor beta chains from one sample, sequenced in a study of blood T cell repertoires in COVID-19. This table comes from immunoSEQ multiplex PCR, and its TCRdb copy is limited to in-frame clones, with some not included. The repertoire holds 60,000 to 75,000 clones, with around 88% as singletons. Sequencing used peripheral blood. The origin of the receptors is a woman aged 80 or over with acute or convalescent COVID-19. Both conserved end residues are part of each CDR3. Each record gives: J gene, V gene, CDR3 protein.

TRBJ2-2	TRBV24-1	CATSDSGRGLTGELFF
TRBJ1-2	TRBV2	CASSRQGGNYGYTF
TRBJ2-2	TRBV6-5	CASSYSMLAGTGELFF
TRBJ2-3	TRBV28	CASSFSGGADTQYF
TRBJ1-2	TRBV30	CACDNGIYGYTF
TRBJ1-1	TRBV5-4	CASSRGGGGTEAFF
TRBJ2-7	TRBV5-1	CASSLGPAAPTEQYF
TRBJ2-1	TRBV27	CASSLEGQGSDEQFF
TRBJ2-5	TRBV6-5	CATAGQGGETQYF
TRBJ2-1	TRBV28	CASSSPLAGGWGEQFF
TRBJ2-7	TRBV6-2/TRBV6-3	CASSGTSGSIFYEQYF
TRBJ2-1	TRBV5-1	CASSLLPPSGGAGEQFF
TRBJ1-2	TRBV3-1/TRBV3-2	CASRGQGSGYTF
TRBJ1-5	TRBV19	CASTTRDRGPNQPQHF
TRBJ1-6	TRBV2	CASRGQGIGSPLHF
TRBJ2-7	TRBV2	CASSALTGKGEQYF
TRBJ2-7	TRBV5-5	CASSLDLGGSYEQYF